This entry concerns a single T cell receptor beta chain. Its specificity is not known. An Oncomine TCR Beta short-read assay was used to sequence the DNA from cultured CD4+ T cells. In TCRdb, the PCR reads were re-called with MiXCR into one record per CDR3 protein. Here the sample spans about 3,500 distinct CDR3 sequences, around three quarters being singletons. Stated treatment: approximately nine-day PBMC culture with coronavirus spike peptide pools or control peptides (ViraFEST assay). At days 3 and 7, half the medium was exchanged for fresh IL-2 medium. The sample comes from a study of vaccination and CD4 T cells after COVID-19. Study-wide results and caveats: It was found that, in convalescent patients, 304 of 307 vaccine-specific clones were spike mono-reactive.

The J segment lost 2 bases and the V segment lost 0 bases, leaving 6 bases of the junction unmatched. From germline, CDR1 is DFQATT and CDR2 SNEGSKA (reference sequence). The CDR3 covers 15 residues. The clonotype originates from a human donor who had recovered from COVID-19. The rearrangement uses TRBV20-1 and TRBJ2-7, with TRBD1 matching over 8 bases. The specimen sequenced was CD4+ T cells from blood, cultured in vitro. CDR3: CSARDPGTGTYEQYF. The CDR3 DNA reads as TGCAGTGCTAGAGATCCCGGGACAGGCACCTACGAGCAGTACTTC.